The 2 T cell receptor beta chains listed next were all sequenced from one sample in a study of blood T cell repertoires in COVID-19. Some clones are missing from TCRdb's copy, which holds only in-frame ones; the method was immunoSEQ multiplex PCR. The sample includes 250,000 to 350,000 clones, about nine tenths of them seen just once. The material sequenced was peripheral blood. Receptors were obtained from a young woman with COVID-19, enrolled during active disease.

This chain links TRBV30 with TRBJ1-5, with 7 bases identical to TRBD1. This CDR3 has 16 residues. Germline lookup yields CDR1 GTSNPN and CDR2 SVGIG (reference sequence). The V gene end was trimmed by 0 bases and the J gene end by 1 base; junction bases not matched to a gene: 6. CDR3 sequence (DNA): TGTGCCTGGAGTGTAGACAGGGACGGGAGCAATCAGCCCCAGCATTTT. Protein sequence: CAWSVDRDGSNQPQHF.

The rearrangement uses TRBV5-1 and TRBJ2-3; D ambiguous. Germline V lookup: CDR1 SGHRS, CDR2 YFSETQ. The CDR3 contains 15 residues. Trimming shortened V by 4 bases and J by 0 bases, and 12 bases separated the two germline ends. For the CDR3, the DNA is TGCGCCAGCAGCGCCCAACCCGGGAGCACAGATACGCAGTATTTT. Translating gives CASSAQPGSTDTQYF.